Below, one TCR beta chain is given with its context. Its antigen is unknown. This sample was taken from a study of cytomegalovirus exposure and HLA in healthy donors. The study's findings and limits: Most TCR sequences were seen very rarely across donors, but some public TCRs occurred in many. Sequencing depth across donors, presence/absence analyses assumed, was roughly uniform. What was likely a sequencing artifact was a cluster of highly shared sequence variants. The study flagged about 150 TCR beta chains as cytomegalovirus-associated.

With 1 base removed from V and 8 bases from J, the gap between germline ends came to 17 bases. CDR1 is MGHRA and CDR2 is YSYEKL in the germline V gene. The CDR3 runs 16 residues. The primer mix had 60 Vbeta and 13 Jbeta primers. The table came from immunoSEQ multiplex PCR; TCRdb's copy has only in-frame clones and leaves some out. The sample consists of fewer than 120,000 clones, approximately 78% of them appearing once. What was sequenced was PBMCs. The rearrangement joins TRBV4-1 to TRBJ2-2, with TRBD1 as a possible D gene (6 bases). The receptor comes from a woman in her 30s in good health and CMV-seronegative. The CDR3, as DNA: TGCGCCAGCAGCCAAGCAGCTCTATCAGGGGTTGGGGAGCTGTTTTTT. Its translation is CASSQAALSGVGELFF.